These T cell receptor beta chains were read from a single sample in a study of T cell repertoires in cytomegalovirus infection. The antigens for these receptors are not known. Via MiXCR, TCRdb re-called the reads, giving one row per CDR3 protein. The sample lists roughly 100,000 distinct CDR3 sequences, around 45% seen once, with roughly 74% in the top ten. The starting material was CD8+ T cells from cultured PBMCs, obtained from culture after CMV antigen stimulation. The receptors stem from a human donor in good health (CMV status not recorded). Some clones in this sample may be carry-over from other donors' samples. Both conserved end residues are part of each CDR3. Each record gives: D gene, V gene, J gene, clone size, CDR3 DNA, CDR3 protein. The D gene is left open where the match is weak. The size entry is marked missing in some rows and otherwise reads once, few, many or a size class.

>TRBD2|TRBV6-5|TRBJ2-1|many
TGTGCCAGCAGTTCTCCCCCGGGCCTAGCGGGGGGACCGGGGGAGCAGTTCTTC
CASSSPPGLAGGPGEQFF
>-|TRBV7-9|TRBJ2-1|few
TGTGCCAGCAGCCCCGACTCCCGCGAGCAGTTCTTC
CASSPDSREQFF
>TRBD2|TRBV12-3/TRBV12-4|TRBJ2-2|once
TGTGCCAGCAGTCCGGGACTAGCGGGGGTTGGCGGGGAGCTGTTTTTT
CASSPGLAGVGGELFF
>TRBD1|TRBV9|TRBJ2-5|few
TGTGCCAGCAGCGGGACCGGGACAGGGGAATACGGGACCCAGTACTTC
CASSGTGTGEYGTQYF
>-|TRBV7-2|TRBJ1-5|many
TGTGCCAGCAGCTTACAGGGGACTCAGCCCCAGCATTTT
CASSLQGTQPQHF
>TRBD1|TRBV28|TRBJ2-1|few
TGTGCCAGCAGCCCGACAGGGTTCTCCTACAATGAGCAGTTCTTC
CASSPTGFSYNEQFF
>TRBD2|TRBV19|TRBJ2-1|-
TGTGACAAGGGTGCGGGGGGCGGTCGGAGCAATGAGCAGTTCTTC
CDKGAGGGRSNEQFF
>-|TRBV20-1|TRBJ1-1|-
TGCAGTGCTAGAGGGTATATGCGTCTACGTCTGAACACTGAAGCTTTCTTT
CSARGYMRLRLNTEAFF
>-|TRBV28|TRBJ2-1|-
TGTGCCAGCAGTTTACAGACTTGGTACTACAATGAGCAGTTCTTC
CASSLQTWYYNEQFF
>TRBD1|TRBV6-5|TRBJ2-7|-
TGTGCCAGCAGTTACGGGGACAGGGGCTACGAGCAGTACTTC
CASSYGDRGYEQYF
>-|TRBV28|TRBJ2-3|-
TGTGCCAGCAGTTTGACCCAGGGGCCCGGAGATACGCAGTATTTT
CASSLTQGPGDTQYF
>-|TRBV24-1|TRBJ2-7|once
TGTGCCACCAGTGAGTCGGCAGGGGAATACGAGCAGTACTTC
CATSESAGEYEQYF
>-|TRBV28|TRBJ2-1|-
TGTGCCAGCAGTCCCCCGGGACCAGTCAATGAGCAGTTCTTC
CASSPPGPVNEQFF
>TRBD2|TRBV11-2|TRBJ2-2|-
TGTGCCACACCTGGGGGCGGGGGGCCTCGCACCGGGGAGCTGTTTTTT
CATPGGGGPRTGELFF
>TRBD1|TRBV7-8|TRBJ1-1|-
TGTGCCAGCAGCCCGAGTGGACAGGGACGCACTGAAGCTTTCTTT
CASSPSGQGRTEAFF
>TRBD1|TRBV12-3/TRBV12-4|TRBJ2-2|few
TGTGCCAGCAGCCCCGACAGGGGTGCCGGGGAGCTGTTTTTT
CASSPDRGAGELFF
>-|TRBV7-6|TRBJ2-1|-
TGTGCCTCAAGTCCCATTGGCCGATACAATGAGCAGTTCTTC
CASSPIGRYNEQFF
>-|TRBV6-1|TRBJ1-2|-
TGTGCCAGCAGTGAAGATGTCCTAACAAGCGATTATGATGGCTACACCTTC
CASSEDVLTSDYDGYTF
>-|TRBV12-3/TRBV12-4|TRBJ2-1|-
TGTGCCAGCTTCGGGGGGCTGCCTTACAATGAGCAGTTCTTC
CASFGGLPYNEQFF
>TRBD2|TRBV6-1|TRBJ2-1|few
TGTGCCAGCAGTCAACTAACGGGACTAGCGGGGTACAATGAGCAGTTCTTC
CASSQLTGLAGYNEQFF
>TRBD1|TRBV25-1|TRBJ2-7|-
TGTGCCAGCTCGGACAGGGTCTCCTACGAGCAGTACTTC
CASSDRVSYEQYF
>-|TRBV12-3/TRBV12-4|TRBJ2-7|-
TGTGCCAGCAGTCCCGGGATTGAGCAGTACTTC
CASSPGIEQYF
>TRBD1|TRBV27|TRBJ1-1|-
TGTGCCAGCAGTCAGCGGCAGGGGGCGGTTGAAGCTTTCTTT
CASSQRQGAVEAFF
>TRBD1|TRBV28|TRBJ1-1|few
TGTGCCAGCAGTTTCAGGGGGAGAACTGAAGCTTTCTTT
CASSFRGRTEAFF
>-|TRBV29-1|TRBJ2-2|-
TGCAGCGTTGTAGGTGGGTCCGGGAACACCGGGGAGCTGTTTTTT
CSVVGGSGNTGELFF
>TRBD1|TRBV4-1|TRBJ1-1|-
TGCGCCAGCAGCCAAGATGGGACAGGGGGCACTGAAGCTTTCTTT
CASSQDGTGGTEAFF
>TRBD1|TRBV7-8|TRBJ2-7|few
TGTGCCAGCAGCGGAAACCGGGGACAGGGAGGGTATGAGCAGTACTTC
CASSGNRGQGGYEQYF
>TRBD1|TRBV10-3|TRBJ2-2|many
TGTGCCATCAGTACGGGACAGGGGAACCCCGGGGAGCTGTTTTTT
CAISTGQGNPGELFF
>-|TRBV2|TRBJ1-4|-
TGTGCCAGCAGTGAAATTCGCAGGATCGTGGCTAATGAAAAACTGTTTTTT
CASSEIRRIVANEKLFF
>-|TRBV19|TRBJ1-2|few
TGTGCCAGTAGTATGGAAGGCCATTATGGCTACACCTTC
CASSMEGHYGYTF
>-|TRBV28|TRBJ2-3|-
TGTGCCAGCAGTCCCCATCCCCGGACTATCACAGATACGCAGTATTTT
CASSPHPRTITDTQYF
>-|TRBV7-6|TRBJ2-3|-
TGTGCCAGCAGCTTAGGCTGGGTCGGGGAAACAGATACGCAGTATTTT
CASSLGWVGETDTQYF
>-|TRBV6-5|TRBJ1-6|many
TGTGCCAGCAGTCCGGACCAGGGAATCAGGAATTCACCCCTCCACTTT
CASSPDQGIRNSPLHF
>-|TRBV7-9|TRBJ1-2|few
TGTGCCAGCAGCTTCTCACCTGACAGGAACTATGGCTACACCTTC
CASSFSPDRNYGYTF
>-|TRBV5-1|TRBJ1-2|-
TGCGCCAGCAGCACGGACAGTAACTATGGCTACACCTTC
CASSTDSNYGYTF
>-|TRBV6-5|TRBJ2-2|-
TGTGCCAGCAGTTTCTTATGGAACGCGAACACCGGGGAGCTGTTTTTT
CASSFLWNANTGELFF
>TRBD1|TRBV7-9|TRBJ2-4|many
TGTGCCAGCAGTTTAACCTTCCAGGGGGAAGCCAAAAACATTCAGTACTTC
CASSLTFQGEAKNIQYF
>-|TRBV6-6|TRBJ2-3|-
TGTGCCAGCAGTTACTCAGAGTCCACAGATACGCAGTATTTT
CASSYSESTDTQYF
>-|TRBV12-3/TRBV12-4|TRBJ1-5|-
TGTGCCAGCAGTTTCGGGGTGTTGGGCAATCAGCCCCAGCATTTT
CASSFGVLGNQPQHF
>TRBD1|TRBV11-2|TRBJ2-7|many
TGTGCCAGCAGCTTCGGAGGGACAGGGATAGGCTACGAGCAGTACTTC
CASSFGGTGIGYEQYF
>TRBD2|TRBV18|TRBJ2-5|few
TGTGCCAGCTCACCACTAGCGGGGGCCCAAGAGACCCAGTACTTC
CASSPLAGAQETQYF
>-|TRBV7-3|TRBJ1-1|few
TGTGCCAGCAGCTTACTACTGAGCACTGAAGCTTTCTTT
CASSLLLSTEAFF
>-|TRBV12-3/TRBV12-4|TRBJ1-5|-
TGTGCCAGCAGTTTACGGGGGCTGCGGCAGCCCCAGCATTTT
CASSLRGLRQPQHF
>TRBD2|TRBV2|TRBJ2-1|once
TGTGCCAGCCTGGGTAGCGGGGGTATTTCCTACAATGAGCAGTTCTTC
CASLGSGGISYNEQFF
>TRBD2|TRBV6-1|TRBJ2-3|few
TGTGCCAGCAGACCGGGGGGTTTGGGTACGCAGTATTTT
CASRPGGLGTQYF
>TRBD1|TRBV7-7|TRBJ1-1|many
TGTGCCAGCAGCTTAGAGAAACCGGGACAGGGGGCGAGGGCTTTCTTT
CASSLEKPGQGARAFF
>-|TRBV27|TRBJ1-1|-
TGTGCCAGCAGTTGGCAGGGGCCCCCGAACACTGAAGCTTTCTTT
CASSWQGPPNTEAFF
>-|TRBV6-1|TRBJ2-2|-
TGTGCCAGCAGTGAAGCTAGCTGGCAGAGCGGGACCGGGGAGCTGTTTTTT
CASSEASWQSGTGELFF
>-|TRBV7-4|TRBJ2-5|-
TGTGCCAGCAGCGGAACCGACAGCCAAGAGACCCAGTACTTC
CASSGTDSQETQYF
>-|TRBV27|TRBJ1-4|-
TGTGCCAGCAGTCCCCGCTGGAGGGACCCTGCAACTAATGAAAAACTGTTTTTT
CASSPRWRDPATNEKLFF
>-|TRBV11-3|TRBJ2-5|few
TGTGCCAGCAGCTTGCGACGGGATGAGACCCAGTACTTC
CASSLRRDETQYF
>-|TRBV14|TRBJ1-2|many
TGTGCCAGCAGCCATGAGGGAGGTTATGGTGGCTACACCTTC
CASSHEGGYGGYTF
>TRBD1|TRBV7-8|TRBJ1-4|-
TGTGCCAGCAGCTGGACAGGAACAACTAATGAAAAACTGTTTTTT
CASSWTGTTNEKLFF